This T cell receptor (beta chain) was sequenced during a study of cytomegalovirus exposure and HLA in healthy donors. Points from the study as a whole: A later look showed TCR association rates differing by HLA locus, highest for DRB1 and lowest for HLA-C.

This CDR3 has 15 amino acids. Germline lookup yields CDR1 SEHNR and CDR2 FQNEAQ (reference sequence). The germline V and J ends were trimmed by 1 base and 0 bases, with 9 bases remaining between them. With regard to this clone: Its antigen is as yet unknown.

Amplification used 60 Vbeta primers and 13 Jbeta primers. Only in-frame clones appear in the TCRdb table, and some are missing; sequencing was by immunoSEQ multiplex PCR. This table has 100,000 to 150,000 clones, 80% to 90% appearing once. The chain uses TRBV7-9 and TRBJ1-2; D call uncertain. The sequence was collected from a woman aged 35 to 49 in good health and CMV-seropositive. Sequencing was carried out using PBMCs. DNA for the CDR3: TGTGCCAGCAGCTTAGTCCTACCTACTAACTATGGCTACACCTTC. Translating it yields CASSLVLPTNYGYTF.